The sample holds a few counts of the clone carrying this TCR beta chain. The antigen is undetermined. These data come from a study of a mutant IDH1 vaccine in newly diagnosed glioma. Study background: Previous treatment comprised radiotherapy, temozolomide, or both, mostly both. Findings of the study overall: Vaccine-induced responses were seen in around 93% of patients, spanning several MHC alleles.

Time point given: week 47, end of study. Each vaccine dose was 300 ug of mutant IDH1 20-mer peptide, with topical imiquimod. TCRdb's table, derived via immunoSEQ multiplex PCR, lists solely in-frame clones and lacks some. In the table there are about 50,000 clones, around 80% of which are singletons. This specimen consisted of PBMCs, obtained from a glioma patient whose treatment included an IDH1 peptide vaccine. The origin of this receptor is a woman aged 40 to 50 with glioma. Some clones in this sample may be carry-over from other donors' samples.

DNA for the CDR3: TGTGCCTGGTATAGGGGGCGCGTTGGGGGAAATGAAAAACTGTTTTTT. This sequence encodes CAWYRGRVGGNEKLFF. V usage is TRBV30 and J usage is TRBJ1-4; 7 bases match TRBD1. The CDR3 is made up of 16 amino acids. Germline values: CDR1 GTSNPN, CDR2 SVGIG (reference sequence). V lost 5 bases to trimming and J lost 5 bases; unmatched junction nucleotides: 14.